The clone carrying this TCR beta chain appeared many times. Its antigen remains unidentified. Using a J-beta primer mix together with a sample-barcoded 5' primer, a second PCR was run for about 6 to 12 cycles. MiXCR was run by TCRdb on the 5' RACE reads, yielding one entry per CDR3 protein. The profile shows roughly 680,000 distinct CDR3 sequences, roughly half of them singletons. This entry comes from a study of blood T cells in healthy people across ages. Broader study findings: Per million T cells, TCR beta diversity dropped roughly linearly as age increased.

The specimen was blood. The receptor was derived from a woman of 80 years or more in good health.

CDR3 loop: CAISGSSGTDTQYF. The CDR3 bases are TGTGCCATCAGTGGTTCTAGCGGCACAGATACGCAGTATTTT. This rearrangement joins TRBV10-3 to TRBJ2-3; D may be TRBD2 (6 bases). Looked up from germline, CDR1 is ENHRY and CDR2 is SYGVKD. Trimming took off 4 bases at V and 1 base at J, with 9 bases between the two ends. The CDR3 loop spans 14 amino acids.